Listed below are T cell receptor beta chains from one sample, sequenced in a study of response to subunit inactivated influenza vaccine. Each CDR3 protein gets one entry after TCRdb re-called the RT-PCR reads with MiXCR. The sample shows hundreds of thousands of distinct CDR3 sequences, approximately 17% of them seen only once. The sample in question was PBMCs from blood, obtained about 5 days after vaccination. The receptor set was obtained from a man aged 45-65 years who received an inactivated influenza vaccine. Each CDR3 is given with its conserved first and last residue. Each record gives: clone size, J gene, D gene, CDR3 length, V gene, CDR3 DNA, CDR3 protein. The D gene is left open where the match is weak. Clone size is given for some rows only: seen once, a few or many times, or a class if the clone is expanded.

NA	TRBJ2-2	TRBD2	14	TRBV12-3/TRBV12-4	TGTGCCAGCAGGGGGACTAGTCTAACCGGGGAGCTGTTTTTT	CASRGTSLTGELFF
NA	TRBJ2-5	NA	12	TRBV7-2	TGTGCCAGCAGCTCCCCCAAAGAGACCCAGTACTTC	CASSSPKETQYF
NA	TRBJ2-6	NA	13	TRBV20-1	TGCAGTGCTCAACCCTCTGGGGCCAACGTCCTGACTTTC	CSAQPSGANVLTF
few	TRBJ2-7	NA	11	TRBV20-1	TGCAGTGCTACCAGGGCCTACGAGCAGTACTTC	CSATRAYEQYF
few	TRBJ1-6	NA	15	TRBV6-1	TGTGCCAGCAGAGCTAGAGGCAACTATAATTCACCCCTCCACTTT	CASRARGNYNSPLHF
NA	TRBJ1-1	TRBD1	13	TRBV14	TGTGCCAGCAGCCAAGGGACAGGGGCTGAAGCTTTCTTT	CASSQGTGAEAFF
many	TRBJ2-1	TRBD2	15	TRBV15	TGTGCCACCAGCCAAGGACTAGCGTCATACAATGAGCAGTTCTTC	CATSQGLASYNEQFF
NA	TRBJ2-3	NA	14	TRBV5-1	TGCGCCAGCTTCCGCGGGCCTAGCACAGATACGCAGTATTTT	CASFRGPSTDTQYF
NA	TRBJ2-3	NA	15	TRBV6-5	TGTGCCAGCAGTTACTTAGCAGGACACACAGATACGCAGTATTTT	CASSYLAGHTDTQYF
NA	TRBJ2-3	TRBD2	16	TRBV5-1	TGCGCCAGCAGCTTCGGGGTAGCGGGAGTAGCAGATACGCAGTATTTT	CASSFGVAGVADTQYF
NA	TRBJ1-3	NA	15	TRBV7-6	TGTGCCAGCAGCTTACGGAGTGACTCTGGAAACACCATATATTTT	CASSLRSDSGNTIYF
NA	TRBJ1-1	NA	12	TRBV28	TGTGCCAGCAGTTCTCACTCCACTGAAGCTTTCTTT	CASSSHSTEAFF
few	TRBJ1-1	TRBD1	12	TRBV12-3/TRBV12-4	TGTGCCAGCAGTCCACTAGGCAGGGGGCTTTTCTTT	CASSPLGRGLFF
few	TRBJ1-1	TRBD1	14	TRBV4-2	TGTGCCAGCAGCCTAGAGGGACAGGGGACTGAAGCTTTCTTT	CASSLEGQGTEAFF
many	TRBJ2-7	NA	13	TRBV5-6	TGTGCCAGCAGCTTGCCGGATACCTACGAGCAGTACTTC	CASSLPDTYEQYF
NA	TRBJ1-1	NA	12	TRBV6-6	TGTGCCAGCAGCATTCGAAGGGGTGAAGCTTTCTTT	CASSIRRGEAFF
NA	TRBJ2-1	NA	13	TRBV3-1	TGTGCCAGCAGCCCCCGGGACAAGAGTGAGCAGTTCTTC	CASSPRDKSEQFF
NA	TRBJ2-5	NA	12	TRBV9	TGTGCCAGCAGCGTAGAGTCAGATACCCAGTACTTC	CASSVESDTQYF
few	TRBJ2-7	TRBD2	16	TRBV20-1	TGCAGTGCTATACGAGGGACTAGCGGCAGCTCCTACGAGCAGTACTTC	CSAIRGTSGSSYEQYF
NA	TRBJ2-1	TRBD2	18	TRBV12-3/TRBV12-4	TGTGCCAGCATCCACCAAGGACTAGCGGGAGGGACCTACAATGAGCAGTTCTTC	CASIHQGLAGGTYNEQFF
NA	TRBJ2-3	NA	11	TRBV12-5	TGTGCTAGTGGCTCGGGGTCAACGCAGTATTTT	CASGSGSTQYF
NA	TRBJ2-7	NA	14	TRBV7-9	TGTGCCAGCAGCCTACAGGGGGAGGGTGGCGAGCAGTACTTC	CASSLQGEGGEQYF
NA	TRBJ1-2	NA	12	TRBV20-1	TGCAGTGCTAGGGATACCAGGGACGGCTACACCTTC	CSARDTRDGYTF
few	TRBJ1-1	NA	15	TRBV12-3/TRBV12-4	TGTGCCAGCAGTTTAGTTGAGGGCATGAACACTGAAGCTTTCTTT	CASSLVEGMNTEAFF
few	TRBJ2-7	TRBD1	14	TRBV5-1	TGCGCCAGCAGCCCCACAGGGGTGTCCTACGAGCAGTACTTC	CASSPTGVSYEQYF
NA	TRBJ1-4	NA	13	TRBV12-3/TRBV12-4	TGTGCCAGCAGTTTTAGTGTTAATGAAAAACTGTTTTTT	CASSFSVNEKLFF
NA	TRBJ2-5	TRBD1	15	TRBV20-1	TGCAGTGCCAAGGGCCAGGGGGCGCAGAAAGAGACCCAGTACTTC	CSAKGQGAQKETQYF
NA	TRBJ1-5	NA	13	TRBV4-2	TGTGCCAGCGGCGGGCAACGGGATCAGCCCCAGCATTTT	CASGGQRDQPQHF
NA	TRBJ2-7	TRBD2	15	TRBV7-9	TGTGCCAGCAGCTTAGTAGCGGGAGATAGTTACGAGCAGTACTTC	CASSLVAGDSYEQYF
many	TRBJ1-4	TRBD1	16	TRBV28	TGTGCCAGCACCTTGACAGGGCTCGGGCTCAATGAAAAACTGTTTTTT	CASTLTGLGLNEKLFF
few	TRBJ2-5	NA	17	TRBV4-3	TGCGCCAGCAGCCAAGGTCCGGGGGGCATATCCCAAGAGACCCAGTACTTC	CASSQGPGGISQETQYF
few	TRBJ2-1	TRBD2	15	TRBV28	TGTGCCAGCAGTTTGAGCGGGAGTCGGTACAATGAGCAGTTCTTC	CASSLSGSRYNEQFF
few	TRBJ2-1	NA	17	TRBV12-3/TRBV12-4	TGTGCCAGCAGTTTAGACCTGGCTAGCTCCCGGGAGAATGAGCAGTTCTTC	CASSLDLASSRENEQFF
NA	TRBJ2-4	TRBD2	14	TRBV27	TGTGCCAGCAGTTCCCCCGGGGGGGTAAACATTCAGTACTTC	CASSSPGGVNIQYF
NA	TRBJ2-1	TRBD2	17	TRBV5-1	TGCGCCAGCAGCTTGGGAACTAGCGGACCGTCCTACAATGAGCAGTTCTTC	CASSLGTSGPSYNEQFF
NA	TRBJ2-1	TRBD2	16	TRBV20-1	TGCAGTGCTAGAGTGTTGGTAGCGGGAGGGTCCCATGAGCAGTTCTTC	CSARVLVAGGSHEQFF
NA	TRBJ2-1	NA	16	TRBV15	TGTGCCACCAGCAGAGAGTTGGAGAATTCCTACAATGAGCAGTTCTTC	CATSRELENSYNEQFF
few	TRBJ1-2	TRBD1	16	TRBV6-1	TGTGCCAGCATGCGGGGCGGACAGGGTGGTATCTATGGCTACACCTTC	CASMRGGQGGIYGYTF
many	TRBJ2-1	TRBD1	17	TRBV5-5	TGTGCCAGCAGCTTGTGGGACAGGGGCCATCTTTCCAATGAGCAGTTCTTC	CASSLWDRGHLSNEQFF
NA	TRBJ1-6	TRBD1	13	TRBV10-3	TGTGCCATGACAGGGGACTTGAATTCACCCCTCCACTTT	CAMTGDLNSPLHF
few	TRBJ1-5	NA	13	TRBV6-2/TRBV6-3	TGTGCCAGCAGTTACCATCCCAATCAGCCCCAGCATTTT	CASSYHPNQPQHF
few	TRBJ2-1	NA	15	TRBV6-1	TGTGCCAGCCGGCCGACCCTCTTGGGAGGCAATGAGCAGTTCTTC	CASRPTLLGGNEQFF
many	TRBJ2-5	NA	16	TRBV6-1	TGTGCCAGCAGTCGCCTACAGGGGAGGGGGCAAGAGACCCAGTACTTC	CASSRLQGRGQETQYF
NA	TRBJ2-3	TRBD2	16	TRBV5-1	TGCGCCAGCAGCCTAATAGCGGGGGGGCCCTCAGATACGCAGTATTTT	CASSLIAGGPSDTQYF
few	TRBJ2-7	NA	13	TRBV4-2	TGTGCCAGCAGCCAAGATCAACCAGACCCTCAGTACTTC	CASSQDQPDPQYF
NA	TRBJ2-1	NA	16	TRBV7-9	TGTGCCAGCAGCCCCCGACATGATCCTTCCTACAATGAGCAGTTCTTC	CASSPRHDPSYNEQFF
many	TRBJ2-5	TRBD1	13	TRBV12-3/TRBV12-4	TGTGCCAGCAATCTTGACAGGGGATCGGCCCAGTACTTC	CASNLDRGSAQYF
few	TRBJ2-3	NA	18	TRBV11-2	TGTGCCAGCAGCTTACATAGGCGGTGGGCTAGCGGCACAGATACGCAGTATTTT	CASSLHRRWASGTDTQYF
NA	TRBJ2-1	TRBD2	18	TRBV20-1	TGCAGTGCGAGAGGGACTAGCGGACCCCGGAGCTCCTACAATGAGCAGTTCTTC	CSARGTSGPRSSYNEQFF